This T cell receptor beta chain was found in a study of lymphopenia after photon versus proton radiotherapy. Between the trimmed V and J ends, which lost 3 bases and 5 bases, there was a span of 11 bases. The length of the CDR3 is 14 residues. The V gene's germline CDR1 is KGHSH and CDR2 LQKENI. As to this clone: What it recognizes is unknown.

Study results and limitations: Authors raise, but do not show, better survival with proton therapy. A bigger post-nadir fall in TCR diversity correlated inversely with survival time in deceased patients.

Assay used: immunoSEQ multiplex PCR; TCRdb lists only in-frame clones, some missing. This sample has 75,000 to 95,000 clones; about 86% occur once, and the top ten carry about 1.3%. V gene TRBV18 combines with J gene TRBJ1-5, with a weak D call TRBD1 (5 bases). The sample consisted of peripheral blood, taken from a patient treated with proton-based radiotherapy. The source is a man aged 55 to 70 with pancreatic cancer. In DNA, the CDR3 is TGTGCCAGCTCACCGCAGGGCGGGCATCAGCCCCAGCATTTT. This encodes CASSPQGGHQPQHF.